What follows are 10 T cell receptor beta chains derived from one specimen sequenced in a study of radiotherapy plus CTLA-4 blockade in lung cancer. Some clones are missing from TCRdb's copy, which holds only in-frame ones; the method was immunoSEQ multiplex PCR. Of tens of thousands of clones listed, roughly 85% were seen once; the top ten hold over 7.5%. The material sequenced was peripheral blood, taken from a patient treated with radiotherapy plus ipilimumab. These receptors all stem from a human donor with non-small cell lung cancer who had a complete response to radiotherapy plus ipilimumab.

The genes are TRBV7-2 and TRBJ2-1, with 9 positions matching TRBD1. The length of the CDR3 is 15 residues. After removal of 5 bases from V and 7 bases from J, the junction contained 9 bases not matched to a gene. Germline V gene lookup returns CDR1 SGHTA and CDR2 FQGNSA. The chain's CDR3 is CASSTRGQGPNEQFF. CDR3 bases: TGTGCCAGCAGCACTAGGGGACAGGGTCCTAATGAGCAGTTCTTC.

The chain has TRBV6-5 and TRBJ2-5; 7 bases are shared with TRBD2. CDR3 size: 12 residues. CDR1 and CDR2 (germline): MNHEY, SVGAGI. Losses at the gene ends were 11 bases for V and 7 bases for J; bases not matched to a gene: 10. Written as DNA, the CDR3 is TGTGCCTCCTCCGGGAGGATCGGGACCCAGTACTTC. It is translated as CASSGRIGTQYF.

The V and J genes are TRBV7-2 and TRBJ1-2, with TRBD1 matching over 8 bases. CDR3 length: 15 residues. Germline V gene sequence: CDR1 SGHTA, CDR2 FQGNSA. Losses at the gene ends were 5 bases for V and 5 bases for J; bases not matched to a gene: 10. This CDR3 reads CASSRWTGQEYGYTF. The CDR3 coding sequence is TGTGCCAGCAGCCGTTGGACAGGGCAGGAATATGGCTACACCTTC.

In DNA, the CDR3 is TGTGCCAGCACTTACCGACAGGGTGGCCAGCCCCAGCATTTT. Its translation: CASTYRQGGQPQHF. This sequence joins TRBV27 and TRBJ1-5; 7 positions match TRBD1. The CDR3 covers 14 residues. CDR1 and CDR2 from the germline V gene are MNHEY and SMNVEV (reference sequence). J gave up 7 bases and V 7 bases, and 10 bases lay outside the gene matches.

J is TRBJ2-3 and V is TRBV9; 9 bases match TRBD1. The germline gives CDR1 SGDLS, CDR2 YYNGEE. After removal of 1 base from V and 4 bases from J, the junction contained 1 base not matched to a gene. The CDR3 has 14 residues. CDR3 sequence: CASSVTGGADTQYF. For the CDR3, the DNA is TGTGCCAGCAGCGTAACAGGGGGCGCAGATACGCAGTATTTT.

The chain uses TRBV6-1 and TRBJ1-1; D is ambiguous. The CDR3 spans 13 residues. V lost 1 base to trimming and J lost 5 bases, with 8 bases between them. Looked up from germline, CDR1 is MNHNS and CDR2 is SASEGT. The CDR3 spells CASSEDYWTEAFF. The DNA for the CDR3 is TGTGCCAGCAGTGAAGACTATTGGACTGAAGCTTTCTTT.

This rearrangement joins TRBV2 to TRBJ2-3; 7 nucleotides line up with TRBD1. The junction had 6 bases not matched to a gene; V was cut back by 6 bases and J by 0 bases. CDR1 and CDR2 (germline): SNHLY, FYNNEI. The CDR3 spans 15 residues. This CDR3 reads CASRVGQASTDTQYF. The CDR3 region has the DNA TGTGCCAGCAGGGTCGGACAGGCTAGCACAGATACGCAGTATTTT.

This clone was recorded a few times. The chain carries TRBV6-5 and TRBJ2-7; 7 nucleotides match TRBD1. J lost 6 bases, V lost 6 bases, and 2 bases had no gene match. The CDR3 extends over 11 amino acids. Germline V gene sequence: CDR1 MNHEY, CDR2 SVGAGI. CDR3 DNA: TGTGCCAGCAGCCGGACAGGCGAGCAGTACTTC. Its protein product is CASSRTGEQYF.

This clone has a single count. In DNA form, the CDR3 reads TGTGCCATCAGTGAGTCGGGTCAGACTGCCGCGTATCAGCCCCAGCATTTT. It yields the protein CAISESGQTAAYQPQHF. The chain couples TRBV10-3 to TRBJ1-5; unclear D gene. Germline V gene lookup returns CDR1 ENHRY and CDR2 SYGVKD. The V and J ends lost 0 bases and 5 bases respectively, with 17 bases between them. CDR3 size: 17 residues.

The chain carries TRBV9 and TRBJ1-2; D uncertain. The length of the CDR3 is 15 residues. Trimming pared 0 bases from V and 0 bases from J, leaving 9 bases between. Looked up from germline, CDR1 is SGDLS and CDR2 is YYNGEE. The DNA for the CDR3 is TGTGCCAGCAGCGTAGCGTGGAATACTAACTATGGCTACACCTTC. Its translation is CASSVAWNTNYGYTF. The whole variable domain, remainder taken from reference TRBV9 and TRBJ1-2, is DSGVTQTPKHLITATGQRVTLRCSPRSGDLSVYWYQQSLDQGLQFLIQYYNGEERAKGNILERFSAQQFPDLHSELNLSSLELGDSALYFCASSVAWNTNYGYTFGSGTRLTVV.